The T cell receptor beta chain described here comes from a study of blood T cells in healthy people across ages. For this clonotype: Antigen: not known.

Every sample yielded at least 6.5 million isolated PBMCs. Study results and limitations: One million T cells yielded diversity estimates that were considered underestimates.

The germline gives CDR1 SGHTA, CDR2 FQGNSA. This CDR3 has 20 residues. The V gene lost 1 base and the J gene lost 0 bases, with 25 bases spanning the gap. Next came a second PCR, run for roughly 6 to 11 cycles, which used a sample-barcoded 5' primer along with a J-beta primer mix. Each cDNA molecule was tagged by a template-switch adaptor with 12 random nucleotides. MiXCR, applied by TCRdb to the 5' RACE reads, yields one record per CDR3 protein. The sample shows under 1 million distinct CDR3 sequences, 40% to 50% of them seen only once. The chain has TRBV7-2 and TRBJ2-7, with a possible D match to TRBD1 (6 bases). This clonotype was obtained from a man in his sixties in good health. Sequencing input: blood. The CDR3 is CASSLEPHHGGRGSSYEQYF. The CDR3 bases are TGTGCCAGCAGCTTAGAGCCCCACCACGGAGGCAGGGGAAGCTCCTACGAGCAGTACTTC.